The 10 T cell receptor beta chains below come from one sample, sequenced in a study of molecular identifiers for immune sequencing clone quantification. Each CDR3 protein gets one entry after TCRdb re-called the PCR reads with MiXCR. The sample records approximately 670,000 distinct CDR3 sequences, just under 20% being singletons. The source material was naive CD8+ T cells from blood, with Jurkat cell RNA spiked in. Subset meaning: FACS-sorted CD8+CD4-CCR7+CD45RA+ naive T cells. Source of these receptors: a human donor in good health. Some libraries in this study had Jurkat cell RNA spiked in.

The table lists this clonotype with many counts. The chain is built from TRBV11-2 and TRBJ2-5, with 9 positions matching TRBD2. In germline, CDR1 is SGHAT, CDR2 FQNNGV. The CDR3 sequence is 14 residues long. Trimming took 5 bases from V and 4 from J; bases not matched to a gene: 5. The chain's CDR3 is CASSTLAGRETQYF. Here the CDR3 DNA reads TGTGCCAGCAGCACGCTAGCGGGGAGAGAGACCCAGTACTTC.

This clonotype came up many times. The chain combines TRBV28 with TRBJ2-7, with D perhaps matching TRBD1 (6 bases). V lost 6 bases and J 0 bases, leaving 15 bases between the germline ends. Germline CDR1 is MDHEN and CDR2 is SYDVKM. This CDR3 has 15 amino acids. CDR3 bases: TGTGCCAGCAGACCGCTAGGACAGCCCTCCTACGAGCAGTACTTC. This gives the protein CASRPLGQPSYEQYF.

To note about this clonotype: A much larger clone sits a single nucleotide away, making a read error possible. The chain carries TRBV4-1 and TRBJ2-2, with D maybe TRBD2 (6 bases). CDR1 MGHRA and CDR2 YSYEKL come from the germline V gene. This CDR3 has 16 amino acids. V gave up 2 bases and J gave up 4 bases, with 14 bases separating them. CDR3 region: CASSQPPNGSTGELFF. The CDR3 DNA is TGCGCCAGCAGCCAACCCCCGAACGGGAGCACCGGGGAGCTGTTTTTT.

This clonotype came up many times. The V call is TRBV5-1, the J call TRBJ2-7; TRBD1 agrees at 9 bases. The germline V gene has CDR1 SGHRS and CDR2 YFSETQ. The CDR3 is 15 amino acids. The J segment lost 4 bases and the V segment lost 1 base, leaving 6 bases of the junction unmatched. The CDR3 coding sequence is TGCGCCAGCAGCTTGACCGGGACAGGGATTTACGAGCAGTACTTC. Translating it yields CASSLTGTGIYEQYF.

This clonotype has a count of ten or more. The V gene is TRBV30, the J gene TRBJ2-7, with unresolved D. The CDR3 has 10 amino acids. V lost 5 bases, J lost 3 bases, and 5 bases lay in between. Germline CDR1 GTSNPN, CDR2 SVGIG (reference sequence). The chain's CDR3 is CAWGNYEQYF. CDR3 nucleotide sequence: TGTGCCTGGGGCAACTACGAGCAGTACTTC.

The sample holds a few counts of this clonotype. The V gene is TRBV11-3, the J gene TRBJ2-1; TRBD2 aligns across 7 bases. The CDR3 contains 15 residues. The V gene end was trimmed by 5 bases and the J gene end by 4 bases; junction bases not matched to a gene: 8. Germline assignment: CDR1 SGHNT and CDR2 YENEEA. This CDR3 reads CASSQRGGDYNEQFF. DNA for the CDR3: TGTGCCAGCAGCCAAAGGGGAGGGGATTACAATGAGCAGTTCTTC. The entire variable domain, with the rest obtained from reference TRBV11-3 and TRBJ2-1, is as follows: EAGVVQSPRYKIIEKKQPVAFWCNPISGHNTLYWYLQNLGQGPELLIRYENEEAVDDSQLPKDRFSAERLKGVDSTLKIQPAELGDSAVYLCASSQRGGDYNEQFFGPGTRLTVL.

This clonotype showed up just a few times. This sequence joins TRBV13 and TRBJ2-7; the D is unclear. CDR3 size: 15 residues. Germline values: CDR1 PRHDT, CDR2 FYEKMQ (reference sequence). V dropped 0 bases and J dropped 0 bases, with 9 bases sitting between them. CDR3 protein: CASSLGSAFSYEQYF. The CDR3 nucleotides read TGTGCCAGCAGCTTAGGGTCCGCTTTCTCCTACGAGCAGTACTTC.

Of note for this clonotype: This may be a read error, as it is one base from a much larger clone. The rearrangement uses TRBV19 and TRBJ2-3; D tentatively fits TRBD1 or TRBD2 (6 bases each). V dropped 4 bases and J dropped 4 bases, with 15 bases sitting between them. The CDR3 covers 15 residues. From germline, CDR1 is LNHDA and CDR2 SQIVND (reference sequence). In DNA form, the CDR3 reads TGTGCCAGTAGTACCTCGGGGGCGTTCGCAGATACGCAGTATTTT. Encoded protein: CASSTSGAFADTQYF.

This clonotype has at least ten counts. The rearrangement links TRBV20-1 to TRBJ2-6, with 10 positions matching TRBD1. This CDR3 comprises 14 residues. Germline lookup yields CDR1 DFQATT and CDR2 SNEGSKA (reference sequence). Written as DNA, the CDR3 is TGCAGCGCGGGACAGGGGTACGGGGCCAACGTCCTGACTTTC. Protein product: CSAGQGYGANVLTF.

Comment on this clonotype: An end of the junction does not agree with germline; a read error may underlie this. V and J are TRBV25-1 and TRBJ1-6; D uncertain. The CDR3 sequence is 15 residues long. Germline CDR1 is MGHDK and CDR2 is SYGVNS. CDR3 residues: CTSSDEGGSNSPLHF. CDR3 in DNA: TGTACCAGCAGTGATGAGGGCGGTTCAAATTCACCCCTCCACTTT.